The source of this TCR beta chain is a study of T cell repertoires in cytomegalovirus infection. A word on this clonotype: Its antigen is currently unknown.

TCRdb fed the reads into MiXCR, producing one record per CDR3 protein. Here the sample spans 80,000 to 95,000 distinct CDR3 sequences, 25% to 30% being singletons. V trimming: 6 bases; J trimming: 9 bases; junction bases outside the gene matches: 5. CDR3 size: 12 residues. Germline V gene lookup returns CDR1 MNHEY and CDR2 SMNVEV (reference sequence). V and J are TRBV27 and TRBJ2-1; 7 bases fit TRBD1. The clonotype was recovered from a human donor in good health (CMV status not recorded). Some clones in this sample may be carry-over from other donors' samples. The source was CD8+ T cells from cultured PBMCs, collected from culture after CMV antigen stimulation. This CDR3 is CASRTGIIEQFF. CDR3 coding DNA: TGTGCCAGCAGGACAGGGATAATTGAGCAGTTCTTC.